This T cell receptor beta chain was identified in a study of blood T cell repertoires in COVID-19. Overall study: COVID-19 samples collected from the United States, Italy and Spain covered acute and convalescent phases.

CDR1 is SGHRS, CDR2 YFSETQ, per germline. This CDR3 spans 11 amino acids. Trimming shortened V by 4 bases and J by 5 bases, and 6 bases separated the two germline ends. Assay: immunoSEQ multiplex PCR; the TCRdb copy retains only in-frame clones and omits some. Of about 200,000 clones listed, roughly 84% are singletons. Cohort placement rested on clinical history that participants reported themselves. This TCR was sampled from a man in his forties who had recovered from COVID-19. Sequencing input: PBMCs or T cells enriched from blood (not recorded which). The V and J genes are TRBV5-1 and TRBJ2-5, with D perhaps TRBD2 (5 bases). In DNA, the CDR3 is TGCGCCAGCAGCGGCGGGGAGACCCAGTACTTC. Encoded protein: CASSGGETQYF.